This T cell receptor beta chain appears in the sequencing data of a study of shared clonotypes between healthy human individuals. Remarks on this clone: What it binds is not known.

Study observations and caveats: Larger richness was generally estimated for naive than memory subsets.

Naive CD8 cells comprised CD45RO-negative, CCR7-positively selected cells, excluding terminally differentiated effector memory CD45RA+ cells. Within Nashville, Tennessee resided all donors, each a Caucasian adult. Germline-derived CDR1 and CDR2 are MDHEN and SYDVKM. This CDR3 comprises 13 residues. The germline V and J ends were trimmed by 10 bases and 2 bases, with 12 bases remaining between them. The material for each subset, its genomic DNA, was split evenly across several immunoSEQ plates. Clones were sequenced by immunoSEQ multiplex PCR, and TCRdb holds only the in-frame ones, with some missing. The top ten clones hold roughly 1.2% of a sample with about 1,900,000 clones, just under 95% of them seen once.

The rearrangement links TRBV28 to TRBJ2-1, with D possibly TRBD1 on 6 matching bases. Sequences were obtained from naive CD8+ T cells sorted from blood. The source of this sequence is a young man in good health. CDR3 in amino acids: CATQQGPYNEQFF. The CDR3 DNA follows: TGTGCCACCCAACAGGGACCCTACAATGAGCAGTTCTTC.